The entry that follows covers one T cell receptor beta chain sequence. No antigen is known for it. One entry per CDR3 protein results from TCRdb running MiXCR on the 5' RACE reads. This sample has about 270,000 distinct CDR3 sequences, with around 15% found just once. These data come from a study of T-cell memory formation after mild COVID-19. Study results and limitations: Balance between CD4 and CD8 was seen in clones contracting day 15 to 85, and a CD4+ lean was seen in later expanders.

The CDR3 spans 13 residues. Per the germline V gene, CDR1 is SGHRS and CDR2 is YFSETQ. The V gene end was trimmed by 1 base and the J gene end by 7 bases; junction bases not matched to a gene: 4. The sequenced material came from PBMCs or a T cell subset sorted from them (not recorded which). The chain is built from TRBV5-1 and TRBJ1-1; TRBD1 matches at 7 bases. This clonotype was sampled from a man younger than 35 who had mild COVID-19 (a few samples of this study predate the infection). Cell type and time point are not known. The CDR3 DNA reads as TGCGCCAGCAGCTTGACAGGGGTAGGTGAAGCTTTCTTT. The encoded protein is CASSLTGVGEAFF.